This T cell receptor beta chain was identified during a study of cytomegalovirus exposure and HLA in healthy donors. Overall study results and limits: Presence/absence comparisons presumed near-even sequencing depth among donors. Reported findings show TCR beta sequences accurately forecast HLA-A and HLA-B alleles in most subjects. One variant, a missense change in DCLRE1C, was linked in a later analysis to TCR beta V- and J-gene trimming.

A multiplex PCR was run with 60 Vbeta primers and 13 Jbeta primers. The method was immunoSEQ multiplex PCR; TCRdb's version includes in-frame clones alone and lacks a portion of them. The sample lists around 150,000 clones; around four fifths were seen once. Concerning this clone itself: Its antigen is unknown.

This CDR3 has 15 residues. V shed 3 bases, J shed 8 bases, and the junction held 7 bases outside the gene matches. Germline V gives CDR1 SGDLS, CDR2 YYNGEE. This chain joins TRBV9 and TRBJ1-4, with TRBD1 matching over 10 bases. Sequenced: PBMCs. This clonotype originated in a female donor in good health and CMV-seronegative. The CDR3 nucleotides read TGTGCCAGCAGCGGACAGGGGGCGGTGTGGGAAAAACTGTTTTTT. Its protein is CASSGQGAVWEKLFF.